This T cell receptor (beta chain) was found in a study of blood T cell repertoires in COVID-19. Across the study: Researchers got acute and convalescent COVID-19 samples from the United States, Italy and Spain. In each case, the material was cDNA or gDNA derived from T cells, B-cell-depleted T cells, or PBMCs.

As originally analysed: Estimates of nucleated cell counts were drawn from the amplification of reference gene primers. Here immunoSEQ multiplex PCR was the method, and the copy in TCRdb shows in-frame clones only, minus some. That table supplies the V and J calls and clone size; D and trimming were determined from the DNA. Of hundreds of thousands of clones listed, about nine tenths are singletons. The length of the CDR3 is 14 residues. J was trimmed by 9 bases and V by 5 bases; bases with no gene match: 9. The germline gives CDR1 MNHEY, CDR2 SVGAGI. Grouping used clinical history reported by participants in a survey and questionnaire.

The gene calls are TRBV6-5 and TRBJ2-2, with 7 bases that match TRBD2. The sequence was obtained from a man aged 35 to 55 who had recovered from COVID-19. Sequenced: PBMCs or T cells enriched from blood (not recorded which). The CDR3 loop reads CASSPSGDHRELFF. The CDR3 nucleotides read TGTGCCAGCAGTCCTAGCGGAGACCACCGGGAGCTGTTTTTT.